The 15 T cell receptor beta chains listed next were all sequenced from one sample in a study of OX40 agonist ivuxolimab in advanced cancers. Measured with immunoSEQ multiplex PCR; TCRdb has only the in-frame clones, and not every one. This table holds 40,000 or so clones, around four fifths found once. The source material was CD4+ or CD8+ T cells sorted from blood, sampled in a trial of the OX40 agonist ivuxolimab. The origin of the receptors is an adult with an advanced solid tumor such as melanoma, head and neck, liver or kidney cancer.

The gene calls are TRBV2 and TRBJ2-7; TRBD1 matches at 7 bases. CDR3 length: 14 residues. Germline lookup yields CDR1 SNHLY and CDR2 FYNNEI. V shed 5 bases and J 2 bases; nucleotides not matched to a gene: 6. CDR3: CASSKGQATYEQYF. The DNA for the CDR3 is TGTGCCAGCAGTAAAGGACAGGCGACCTACGAGCAGTACTTC.

V usage is TRBV30 and J usage is TRBJ1-4; a weak D match, TRBD1 (5 bases). The CDR3 spans 13 residues. Germline V CDR1 and CDR2: GTSNPN, SVGIG (reference sequence). V shed 3 bases and J shed 8 bases, with 13 bases lying between them. The CDR3 here is CAWRGLMREKLFF. The CDR3, as DNA: TGTGCCTGGAGGGGACTAATGAGGGAAAAACTGTTTTTT.

The V call is TRBV6-5, the J call TRBJ2-7, with 7 bases that match TRBD1. V was clipped by 6 bases and J by 4 bases; unmatched bases: 9. CDR3 length equals 14 residues. From germline, CDR1 is MNHEY and CDR2 SVGAGI. The CDR3 coding sequence is TGTGCCAGCAGCAGCGACAGGGAATTTTACGAGCAGTACTTC. Translated, it gives CASSSDREFYEQYF.

The chain carries TRBV5-1 and TRBJ2-7; D call uncertain. Germline V gene data show CDR1 as SGHRS and CDR2 as YFSETQ. The CDR3 is 14 residues long. V was trimmed by 7 bases and J by 0 bases, leaving 14 bases between them. The CDR3 loop reads CASHSGATSYEQYF. DNA for the CDR3: TGCGCCAGCCACAGTGGCGCCACCTCCTACGAGCAGTACTTC.

The J gene is TRBJ2-1, the V gene TRBV2; D is possibly TRBD2 (6 bases). Germline V gene sequence: CDR1 SNHLY, CDR2 FYNNEI. V shed 5 bases and J shed 12 bases, with 20 bases lying between them. The CDR3 has 14 amino acids. As DNA, the CDR3 is TGTGCCAGCAGTACCACTGGGGGGTCAGGTCGGCAGTTCTTC. As protein: CASSTTGGSGRQFF.

This clone was observed once. The genes are TRBV5-1 and TRBJ2-1, with D unresolved. Per the germline V gene, CDR1 is SGHRS and CDR2 is YFSETQ. V dropped 1 base and J dropped 1 base, with 15 bases sitting between them. The CDR3 totals 17 residues. CDR3: CASSLYARINSYNEQFF. The CDR3 DNA reads as TGCGCCAGCAGCTTGTATGCCAGGATCAATTCCTACAATGAGCAGTTCTTC.

CDR3 DNA sequence: TGTGCCAGCAGTGATCGGGACAGTAACTATGGCTACACCTTC. Translation gives CASSDRDSNYGYTF. The chain is built from TRBV6-6 and TRBJ1-2, with 7 nucleotides matching TRBD1. The trim removed 5 bases at V and 1 base at J, leaving 4 bases unmatched. Germline V gene data show CDR1 as MNHNY and CDR2 as SVGAGI (reference sequence). The CDR3 totals 14 residues.

V and J are TRBV6-1 and TRBJ2-7, with D perhaps matching TRBD2 (7 bases). V was cut by 5 bases and J by 1 base, with 15 bases left in between. The CDR3 totals 15 residues. The V gene's germline CDR1 is MNHNS and CDR2 SASEGT. The CDR3 nucleotides are TGTGCCAGCAGTTTACGGCGGGGGCCATCCTACGAGCAGTACTTC. It specifies CASSLRRGPSYEQYF.

The chain links TRBV7-9 to TRBJ2-7, with D possibly matching TRBD2 (5 bases). Trimming shortened V by 3 bases and J by 3 bases, and 9 bases separated the two germline ends. Germline V CDR1 and CDR2: SEHNR, FQNEAQ (reference sequence). The CDR3 has 13 residues. Here the CDR3 reads CASSFGVVYEQYF. In DNA, the CDR3 is TGTGCCAGCAGCTTCGGGGTAGTCTACGAGCAGTACTTC.

This rearrangement joins TRBV5-1 to TRBJ1-1; D gene unclear. V lost 1 base and J 0 bases, leaving 4 bases between the germline ends. This CDR3 comprises 13 residues. Looked up from germline, CDR1 is SGHRS and CDR2 is YFSETQ. For the CDR3, the DNA is TGCGCCAGCAGCTTGAAGATGAACACTGAAGCTTTCTTT. Residues: CASSLKMNTEAFF. The full variable domain, with the rest looked up from reference TRBV5-1 and TRBJ1-1, is KAGVTQTPRYLIKTRGQQVTLSCSPISGHRSVSWYQQTPGQGLQFLFEYFSETQRNKGNFPGRFSGRQFSNSRSEMNVSTLELGDSALYLCASSLKMNTEAFFGQGTRLTVV.

The rearrangement uses TRBV29-1 and TRBJ2-5; TRBD1 agrees at 9 bases. The CDR3 is 15 amino acids. Germline V gene data show CDR1 as SQVTM and CDR2 as ANQGSEA. J was trimmed by 5 bases and V by 5 bases; bases with no gene match: 12. The CDR3 reads CSVTLDRGVLETQYF. The CDR3 nucleotides read TGCAGCGTTACCTTGGACAGGGGCGTTTTGGAGACCCAGTACTTC.

The V gene is TRBV6-1, the J gene TRBJ2-2; D is perhaps TRBD1 (6 bases). Germline CDR1 and CDR2: MNHNS and SASEGT. The CDR3 is 14 amino acids. Trimming pared 11 bases from V and 0 bases from J, leaving 13 bases between. The DNA of the CDR3 is TGTGCCCTCATGAAGGGGGCGAACACCGGGGAGCTGTTTTTT. It encodes CALMKGANTGELFF.

This clone was seen a few times. This chain uses TRBV28 with TRBJ1-1; D is ambiguous. From germline, CDR1 is MDHEN and CDR2 SYDVKM. The CDR3 is 11 amino acids. Trimming left V 8 bases short and J 8 bases short, with 12 bases between. This CDR3 is CASEQEREAFF. CDR3 sequence (DNA): TGTGCCAGCGAACAAGAGCGGGAAGCTTTCTTT.

The chain couples TRBV2 to TRBJ2-2; D might be TRBD1 (6 bases). CDR3 size: 15 residues. Deletions cut 7 bases from V and 4 bases from J, with 16 bases between. Per germline, CDR1 SNHLY and CDR2 FYNNEI. The CDR3 DNA sequence: TGTGCCAGCATGGGGACAACCCAGGGCACCGGGGAGCTGTTTTTT. This sequence encodes CASMGTTQGTGELFF.

This clone was counted only a few times. The CDR3 bases are TGCGCCAGCAGCTTGGTCTCGGCCTCCTATAATTCACCCCTCCACTTT. It codes for CASSLVSASYNSPLHF. This rearrangement joins TRBV5-1 to TRBJ1-6; D remains ambiguous. Germline V CDR1 and CDR2: SGHRS, YFSETQ. The V end was cut by 0 bases, the J end by 0 bases, with 7 bases between. The CDR3 consists of 16 residues.